Listed below are T cell receptor beta chains from one sample, sequenced in a study of T-cell reconstitution after alpha-beta-depleted transplantation in children. One entry per CDR3 protein results from TCRdb running MiXCR on the PCR reads. The sample carries roughly 500,000 distinct CDR3 sequences, approximately 30% recorded once. The sequencing here drew on PBMCs from the stem cell graft donor, taken from the stem cell graft. All receptors come from a human donor who donated a stem cell graft to a child with aplastic anemia. Both conserved end residues are part of each CDR3. D genes are given only for firm matches. Clone size is shown for a subset of rows, as once, few, many or a class of expanded clone.

V,J,size,D,CDR3,DNA
TRBV4-2,TRBJ2-1,few,TRBD2,CASRHGGLAGDNEQFF,TGTGCCAGCCGCCACGGTGGACTAGCGGGGGACAATGAGCAGTTCTTC
TRBV12-3/TRBV12-4,TRBJ2-3,-,TRBD2,CASSLRAGVLGDTQYF,TGTGCCAGCAGTTTAAGGGCGGGAGTGCTGGGAGATACGCAGTATTTT
TRBV7-9,TRBJ1-6,-,-,CASSLVSGGNSPLHF,TGTGCCAGCAGCTTAGTTTCGGGGGGTAATTCACCCCTCCACTTT
TRBV11-2,TRBJ2-4,-,-,CASSPWDFLQDIQYF,TGTGCCAGCAGCCCCTGGGACTTTCTGCAGGACATTCAGTACTTC
TRBV29-1,TRBJ2-7,-,TRBD2,CSVGGIGGGPSEQYF,TGCAGCGTTGGGGGTATTGGGGGAGGGCCCTCCGAGCAGTACTTC
TRBV5-1,TRBJ2-1,few,-,CASSSGQNSYNEQFF,TGCGCCAGCAGCTCCGGACAGAATTCCTACAATGAGCAGTTCTTC
TRBV6-5,TRBJ2-1,few,TRBD2,CASSYFQDSGSSYNEQFF,TGTGCCAGCAGTTACTTCCAGGATAGCGGGAGCTCCTACAATGAGCAGTTCTTC
TRBV12-3/TRBV12-4,TRBJ1-1,-,-,CASSFLVQGRTEAFF,TGTGCCAGCAGTTTCCTCGTACAGGGTCGCACTGAAGCTTTCTTT
TRBV25-1,TRBJ1-1,-,TRBD1,CAAIGGQGTEAFF,TGTGCCGCAATCGGGGGACAGGGCACTGAAGCTTTCTTT
TRBV20-1,TRBJ1-1,few,TRBD1,CSATGTGGFDTEAFF,TGCAGTGCTACCGGGACAGGGGGCTTTGACACTGAAGCTTTCTTT
TRBV29-1,TRBJ2-1,-,TRBD2,CSGGLAGDDEQFF,TGCAGCGGGGGACTAGCGGGAGACGATGAGCAGTTCTTC
TRBV20-1,TRBJ2-3,few,-,CSASGAEALDTQYF,TGCAGTGCTAGTGGAGCGGAGGCCCTGGATACGCAGTATTTT
TRBV10-2,TRBJ1-2,-,-,CASSEMLGNYGYTF,TGCGCCAGCAGTGAGATGCTTGGAAACTATGGCTACACCTTC
TRBV6-1,TRBJ1-6,few,-,CATTTGRRTPLHF,TGTGCCACCACAACCGGGAGAAGGACACCCCTCCACTTT
TRBV7-6,TRBJ2-3,many,TRBD1,CASSPQTGGLTDTQYF,TGTGCCAGCAGCCCACAGACAGGGGGCCTAACAGATACGCAGTATTTT
TRBV4-3,TRBJ2-1,many,TRBD2,CASSQGLAGSYNEQFF,TGCGCCAGCAGCCAAGGACTAGCGGGCTCCTACAATGAGCAGTTCTTC
TRBV12-3/TRBV12-4,TRBJ1-1,few,-,CASSPLTGSTEAFF,TGTGCCAGCAGTCCCTTAACAGGGAGCACTGAAGCTTTCTTT
TRBV7-2,TRBJ1-3,-,-,CASTPSLNTIYF,TGTGCCAGCACTCCTTCCTTGAACACCATATATTTT
TRBV24-1,TRBJ2-5,-,-,CATSDYPQETQYF,TGTGCCACCAGTGATTACCCCCAAGAGACCCAGTACTTC
TRBV4-1,TRBJ2-4,-,TRBD2,CASSLAGEQAKNSQYF,TGCGCCAGCAGCTTAGCGGGAGAGCAAGCCAAAAACAGTCAGTACTTC
TRBV7-2,TRBJ1-5,-,-,CASRSTGLSNQPQHF,TGTGCCAGCAGGTCAACAGGCCTTAGCAATCAGCCCCAGCATTTT
TRBV5-1,TRBJ2-5,-,-,CASSQWVDTQETQYF,TGCGCCAGCAGCCAATGGGTGGACACCCAAGAGACCCAGTACTTC
TRBV20-1,TRBJ1-5,-,-,CSARMGVGQPQHF,TGCAGTGCTAGAATGGGGGTGGGTCAGCCCCAGCATTTT
TRBV6-1,TRBJ2-7,-,-,CASRSTEPTYEQYF,TGTGCCAGCAGATCAACAGAGCCCACCTACGAGCAGTACTTC
TRBV20-1,TRBJ1-1,few,TRBD1,CSAPTPGGTNTEAFF,TGCAGTGCCCCTACCCCAGGGGGAACTAACACTGAAGCTTTCTTT
TRBV18,TRBJ2-1,few,-,CASSPILGNEQFF,TGTGCCAGCTCACCTATACTTGGGAATGAGCAGTTCTTC
TRBV12-3/TRBV12-4,TRBJ1-1,few,TRBD1,CASSSTGGPGTEAFF,TGTGCCAGCAGTTCGACAGGGGGGCCCGGCACTGAAGCTTTCTTT
TRBV6-2/TRBV6-3,TRBJ2-7,-,-,CASSRPSSYEQYF,TGTGCCAGCAGTCGTCCAAGCTCCTACGAGCAGTACTTC
TRBV20-1,TRBJ2-1,many,-,CSARELATYNEQFF,TGCAGTGCTAGAGAGTTAGCCACCTACAATGAGCAGTTCTTC
TRBV5-1,TRBJ1-2,-,-,CASSLGPGESYGYTF,TGCGCCAGCAGCTTGGGGCCCGGGGAGAGCTATGGCTACACCTTC
TRBV30,TRBJ1-5,-,-,CAWSVSRGPLNQPQHF,TGTGCCTGGAGTGTATCAAGGGGTCCCCTCAATCAGCCCCAGCATTTT
TRBV11-2,TRBJ2-5,-,TRBD2,CASSFQLAGVAETQYF,TGTGCCAGCAGCTTTCAATTAGCGGGAGTGGCAGAGACCCAGTACTTC
TRBV4-2,TRBJ2-1,-,TRBD2,CASSRAGERYNEQFF,TGTGCCAGCAGCCGAGCGGGAGAGCGCTACAATGAGCAGTTCTTC
TRBV11-1,TRBJ2-1,-,TRBD2,CASSSNNLLAGGYNEQFF,TGTGCCAGCAGCTCGAATAACTTACTAGCGGGAGGGTACAATGAGCAGTTCTTC
TRBV6-1,TRBJ2-7,few,-,CASTLRADTDEQYF,TGTGCCAGCACCCTCCGCGCTGACACCGACGAGCAGTACTTC
TRBV30,TRBJ2-1,few,TRBD2,CAWSRTSGTFGEQFF,TGTGCCTGGAGCCGTACTAGCGGCACCTTCGGGGAGCAGTTCTTC
TRBV12-3/TRBV12-4,TRBJ1-4,few,-,CASSRRRVDEKLFF,TGTGCCAGCAGTCGGCGGAGGGTTGATGAAAAACTGTTTTTT
TRBV19,TRBJ2-6,-,-,CASSIGSTLPGANVLTF,TGTGCCAGTAGTATTGGCAGTACGCTGCCTGGGGCCAACGTCCTGACTTTC
TRBV10-3,TRBJ1-2,-,TRBD1,CAISLTGEYGYTF,TGTGCCATCAGCCTGACAGGGGAGTATGGCTACACCTTC
TRBV20-1,TRBJ2-1,-,-,CSARDPGHRGNEQFF,TGCAGTGCTAGAGATCCGGGGCATCGGGGGAATGAGCAGTTCTTC
TRBV4-2,TRBJ2-4,-,-,CASSQERRRYF,TGTGCCAGCAGCCAAGAAAGGCGGCGGTACTTC
TRBV13,TRBJ2-6,few,TRBD1,CASSIQGAGANVLTF,TGTGCCAGCAGCATTCAGGGGGCTGGGGCCAACGTCCTGACTTTC
TRBV10-3,TRBJ2-3,-,-,CAISESTGSTSTDTQYF,TGTGCCATCAGTGAGTCTACGGGGTCGACCAGCACAGATACGCAGTATTTT
TRBV6-2/TRBV6-3,TRBJ2-3,-,TRBD1,CASSSPRQGTDTQYF,TGTGCCAGCAGTTCTCCACGACAGGGAACAGATACGCAGTATTTT
TRBV12-3/TRBV12-4,TRBJ1-1,few,TRBD1,CASSLDRALTEAFF,TGTGCCAGCAGTTTGGACAGGGCGTTAACTGAAGCTTTCTTT